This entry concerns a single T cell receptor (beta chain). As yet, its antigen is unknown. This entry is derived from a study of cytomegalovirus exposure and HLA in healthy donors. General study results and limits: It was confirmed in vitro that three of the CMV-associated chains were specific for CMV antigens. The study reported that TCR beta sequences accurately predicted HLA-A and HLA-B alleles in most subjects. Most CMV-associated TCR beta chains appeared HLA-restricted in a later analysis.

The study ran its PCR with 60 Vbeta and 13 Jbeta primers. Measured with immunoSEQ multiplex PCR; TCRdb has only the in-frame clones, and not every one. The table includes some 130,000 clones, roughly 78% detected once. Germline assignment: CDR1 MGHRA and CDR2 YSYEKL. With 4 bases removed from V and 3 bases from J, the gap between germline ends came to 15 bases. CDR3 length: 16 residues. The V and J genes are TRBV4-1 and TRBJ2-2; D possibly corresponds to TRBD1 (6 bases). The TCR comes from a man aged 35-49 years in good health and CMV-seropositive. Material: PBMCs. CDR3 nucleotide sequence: TGCGCCAGCAGCCCGCCGGACAGTTGGTACACCGGGGAGCTGTTTTTT. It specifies CASSPPDSWYTGELFF.